The 32 T cell receptor beta chains below were found in one sample sequenced in a study of early T cells in non-severe SARS-CoV-2 infection (dated by TCRdb to about 2021). Libraries were prepared through 5' RACE. The data were produced on a NextSeq 500. TCRdb itself trimmed the public reads at Q25 with fastp, ran MiXCR and retained productive beta chains. Here each entry gathers all rows of one CDR3 protein and keeps the most common genes and DNA. A total of tens of thousands of distinct CDR3 sequences appear in this sample, 8% to 13% of them only once. The ten biggest clones cover around 4.1% of the sample. Input material: whole blood. These receptors all stem from an adult who was a healthcare worker with PCR-confirmed SARS-CoV-2 infection or an uninfected control (not recorded which).

The V and J genes are TRBV19 and TRBJ1-2; the D is unclear. V lost 1 base and J 5 bases, leaving 11 bases between the germline ends. This CDR3 comprises 14 residues. Germline V lookup: CDR1 LNHDA, CDR2 SQIVND (reference sequence). CDR3 in DNA: TGTGCCAGTAGTATAGCTCGGGCGGATTATGGCTACACCTTC. It translates to CASSIARADYGYTF.

This clonotype was counted a few times. V is TRBV29-1 and J is TRBJ2-1; D call uncertain. Trimming left V 2 bases short and J 4 bases short, with 12 bases between. There are 14 residues in the CDR3. CDR1 and CDR2 from the germline V gene are SQVTM and ANQGSEA. This CDR3 reads CSVEIGKGYNEQFF. The DNA of the CDR3 is TGCAGCGTTGAAATAGGGAAGGGATACAATGAGCAGTTCTTC.

This clonotype was seen a few times. The V and J genes are TRBV11-2 and TRBJ1-6; D not certain. Trimming took off 2 bases at V and 9 bases at J, with 11 bases between the two ends. The germline V gene has CDR1 SGHAT and CDR2 FQNNGV. The CDR3 runs to 14 residues. CDR3 DNA sequence: TGTGCCAGCAGCTTACCTTGGAGGGCTTCACCCCTCCACTTT. Protein sequence: CASSLPWRASPLHF.

This clonotype came up many times. The CDR3 nucleotides are TGTGCCAGCCGGGGGCGGACAACGACCCTCGATGGCTACACCTTC. It specifies CASRGRTTTLDGYTF. V and J are TRBV6-1 and TRBJ1-2; tentatively, D is TRBD1 (6 bases). V lost 8 bases and J lost 6, with 22 bases in between. Germline-derived CDR1 and CDR2 are MNHNS and SASEGT. The CDR3 sequence is 15 residues long.

This clonotype was observed at least ten times. The chain carries TRBV28 and TRBJ1-5, with 9 bases identical to TRBD1. The junction had 11 bases not matched to a gene; V was cut back by 5 bases and J by 6 bases. The CDR3 has 16 amino acids. Germline V gene sequence: CDR1 MDHEN, CDR2 SYDVKM. The chain's CDR3 is CASSPLTGGQTQPQHF. CDR3 nucleotides: TGTGCCAGCAGTCCGCTAACAGGGGGCCAAACTCAGCCCCAGCATTTT.

The chain employs TRBV5-4 and TRBJ2-1; D might be TRBD2 (5 bases). This CDR3 contains 19 residues. Germline V lookup: CDR1 SGHNT, CDR2 YYREEE (reference sequence). The V gene lost 4 bases and the J gene lost 0 bases, with 23 bases spanning the gap. The CDR3 DNA follows: TGTGCCAGCAGCCCTGTGTACGGCGGGTCTGAAAGCTCCTACAATGAGCAGTTCTTC. It encodes CASSPVYGGSESSYNEQFF. Supplemented by reference TRBV5-4 and TRBJ2-1, the full variable domain reads ETGVTQSPTHLIKTRGQQVTLRCSSQSGHNTVSWYQQALGQGPQFIFQYYREEENGRGNFPPRFSGLQFPNYSSELNVNALELDDSALYLCASSPVYGGSESSYNEQFFGPGTRLTVL.

The chain is built from TRBV25-1 and TRBJ1-1; D ambiguous. Germline V gene data show CDR1 as MGHDK and CDR2 as SYGVNS. Trimming stripped 4 bases from V and 5 bases from J, with 5 bases between. This CDR3 contains 11 residues. The chain's CDR3 is CASSANTEAFF. Here the CDR3 DNA reads TGTGCCAGCAGTGCCAATACTGAAGCTTTCTTT.

On this clonotype: This may arise from a read error, as a much more abundant clone is one base away. This sequence joins TRBV6-2 or TRBV6-3 and TRBJ1-5, with 11 nucleotides matching TRBD1. Germline-derived CDR1 and CDR2 are MNHEY and SVGEGT. Trimming at V came to 6 bases and at J to 7 bases, leaving 11 bases not matched to a gene. This CDR3 comprises 16 residues. The CDR3: CASSPPRDRGKQPQHF. The CDR3 coding sequence is TGTGCCAGCAGCCCTCCCCGGGACAGGGGGAAACAGCCCCAGCATTTT.

This clonotype was observed at least ten times. The J gene is TRBJ1-3, the V gene TRBV18, with a weak D call TRBD1 (5 bases). V was shortened by 2 bases and J by 2 bases, with 10 bases between the two germline ends. Germline V gene data show CDR1 as KGHSH and CDR2 as LQKENI. CDR3 length: 15 residues. CDR3 amino acids: CASSPYGGTGNTIYF. The CDR3 DNA sequence: TGTGCCAGCTCACCATACGGGGGAACTGGAAACACCATATATTTT.

This clonotype was found a few times. The chain links TRBV25-1 to TRBJ2-2, with TRBD2 matching 7 bases. The CDR3 loop spans 15 amino acids. The V gene's germline CDR1 is MGHDK and CDR2 SYGVNS. Trimming cost V 5 bases and J 6 bases; bases outside gene matches: 9. CDR3 region: CASSLGRAISGELFF. The CDR3 DNA follows: TGTGCCAGCAGTTTGGGGAGGGCCATCTCCGGGGAGCTGTTTTTT.

This clonotype has at least ten counts. The chain employs TRBV29-1 and TRBJ2-3; 7 nucleotides match TRBD2. V lost 1 base, J lost 8 bases, and 6 bases stayed unmatched. The CDR3 contains 13 residues. Germline V lookup: CDR1 SQVTM, CDR2 ANQGSEA. CDR3 region: CSVEVGGGGTQYF. The CDR3 region has the DNA TGCAGCGTTGAAGTCGGCGGGGGAGGTACGCAGTATTTT.

In its sample, this clonotype was seen a few times. This rearrangement joins TRBV5-1 to TRBJ1-6; a possible D gene is TRBD1 (5 bases). V shed 0 bases and J shed 10 bases, with 17 bases lying between them. The V gene's germline CDR1 is SGHRS and CDR2 YFSETQ. The CDR3 totals 16 residues. In DNA form, the CDR3 reads TGCGCCAGCAGCTTGGGAGGTCAGGGAATACAATCACCCCTCCACTTT. It specifies CASSLGGQGIQSPLHF.

This rearrangement joins TRBV7-9 to TRBJ1-5, with D uncertain. Trimming pared 5 bases from V and 6 bases from J, leaving 8 bases between. The CDR3 has 12 amino acids. The germline gives CDR1 SEHNR, CDR2 FQNEAQ (reference sequence). CDR3: CASSRGVQPQHF. The CDR3 nucleotides are TGTGCCAGCAGCCGCGGGGTTCAGCCCCAGCATTTT.

This clonotype was counted ten times or more. The chain is built from TRBV6-2 or TRBV6-3 and TRBJ2-1; 13 positions match TRBD2. From germline, CDR1 is MNHEY and CDR2 SVGEGT. This CDR3 comprises 16 residues. J was trimmed by 7 bases and V by 5 bases; bases with no gene match: 8. The CDR3 DNA follows: TGTGCCAGCAGTGGGACTAGCGGGATTCGTTGGAATGAGCAGTTCTTC. It translates to CASSGTSGIRWNEQFF.

The chain recombines TRBV7-2 with TRBJ2-4; possibly TRBD1 or TRBD2 for D (6 bases each). Trimming pared 1 base from V and 1 base from J, leaving 11 bases between. This CDR3 contains 16 residues. In germline, CDR1 is SGHTA, CDR2 FQGNSA. The CDR3 here is CASSLEGGQAKNIQYF. The CDR3 coding sequence is TGTGCCAGCAGCTTAGAGGGAGGACAGGCCAAAAACATTCAGTACTTC.

The sample holds many counts of this clonotype. The genes are TRBV5-1 and TRBJ2-5; D call uncertain. This CDR3 region has 14 residues. Germline V gives CDR1 SGHRS, CDR2 YFSETQ. The V end lost 5 bases, the J end lost 0 bases, and 11 bases lay between the germline ends. CDR3: CASSPVRYQETQYF. Here the CDR3 DNA reads TGCGCCAGCAGTCCGGTACGGTACCAAGAGACCCAGTACTTC.

The V and J genes are TRBV27 and TRBJ2-1, with D maybe TRBD2 (5 bases). The V and J ends lost 7 bases and 4 bases respectively, with 14 bases between them. The germline CDR1 and CDR2 sequences are MNHEY and SMNVEV (reference sequence). This CDR3 contains 14 residues. CDR3 sequence reads: CASTRAGTYNEQFF. The CDR3 DNA follows: TGTGCCAGCACCCGTGCGGGTACTTACAATGAGCAGTTCTTC.

A few counts support this clonotype. V is TRBV5-6 and J is TRBJ2-7; 12 bases match TRBD1. Germline V gene lookup returns CDR1 SGHDT and CDR2 YYEEEE. The CDR3 runs to 15 residues. After removal of 4 bases from V and 5 bases from J, the junction contained 7 bases not matched to a gene. CDR3 sequence (DNA): TGTGCCAGCAGCGGGTGGGACAGGGGGCAAAACGAGCAGTACTTC. Translating it yields CASSGWDRGQNEQYF. The whole variable domain, filled in from reference TRBV5-6 and TRBJ2-7, reads DAGVTQSPTHLIKTRGQQVTLRCSPKSGHDTVSWYQQALGQGPQFIFQYYEEEERQRGNFPDRFSGHQFPNYSSELNVNALLLGDSALYLCASSGWDRGQNEQYFGPGTRLTVT.

As DNA, the CDR3 is TGCGCCAGCAGTCAGGCGGGACAGGAAGGCTGGGAGACCCAGTACTTC. This translates into CASSQAGQEGWETQYF. V and J are TRBV23-1 and TRBJ2-5, with TRBD1 matching 8 bases. TRBV23-1 counts as an open reading frame of uncertain function. This CDR3 region has 16 residues. V lost 3 bases to trimming and J lost 5 bases; unmatched junction nucleotides: 11.

This sequence joins TRBV7-2 and TRBJ1-3; D unclear. Germline V gene data show CDR1 as SGHTA and CDR2 as FQGNSA. Deletions cut 5 bases from V and 0 bases from J, with 11 bases between. The CDR3 runs 15 residues. The CDR3 is CASSRERVSGNTIYF. The CDR3 coding sequence is TGTGCCAGCAGCCGAGAGAGGGTCTCTGGAAACACCATATATTTT.

The chain combines TRBV10-3 with TRBJ2-2; TRBD2 matches 7 bases. This CDR3 spans 16 amino acids. The V gene end was trimmed by 6 bases and the J gene end by 5 bases; junction bases not matched to a gene: 12. From germline, CDR1 is ENHRY and CDR2 SYGVKD. The CDR3 region is CAIRREGLGGTGELFF. CDR3 coding DNA: TGTGCCATCAGGAGGGAGGGCCTAGGCGGGACCGGGGAGCTGTTTTTT.

This clonotype was recorded at least ten times. The chain links TRBV4-1 to TRBJ1-6; D unclear. The CDR3 length is 17 residues. Trimming left V 1 base short and J 7 bases short, with 17 bases between. Germline V lookup: CDR1 MGHRA, CDR2 YSYEKL. The DNA for the CDR3 is TGCGCCAGCAGCCAAGCCCCGGGAGGAGCGAACAATTCACCCCTCCACTTT. Amino acids: CASSQAPGGANNSPLHF.

The sample holds many counts of this clonotype. J is TRBJ2-5 and V is TRBV4-1, with D perhaps matching TRBD1 or TRBD2 (7 bases each). The length of the CDR3 is 15 residues. V was shortened by 4 bases and J by 4 bases, with 16 bases between the two germline ends. Germline V gene data show CDR1 as MGHRA and CDR2 as YSYEKL. In DNA form, the CDR3 reads TGCGCCAGCAGCCTAACGGGACAGCGGGGAGAGACCCAGTACTTC. This encodes CASSLTGQRGETQYF.

The chain is built from TRBV7-2 and TRBJ2-3, with 9 bases identical to TRBD1. V dropped 2 bases and J dropped 6; count of bases not matched to a gene: 6. Germline V lookup: CDR1 SGHTA, CDR2 FQGNSA. CDR3 length equals 15 residues. The DNA for the CDR3 is TGTGCCAGCAGCTTATATCGGGACAGGGCGGATACGCAGTATTTT. It codes for CASSLYRDRADTQYF.

This clonotype was picked up a small number of times. The rearrangement uses TRBV7-9 and TRBJ2-3, with D unclear. The V and J ends lost 8 bases and 5 bases respectively, with 17 bases between them. Germline values: CDR1 SEHNR, CDR2 FQNEAQ (reference sequence). This CDR3 spans 14 amino acids. The CDR3 coding sequence is TGTGCCAGCCTACCGTGGGCAGCCGGAGATACGCAGTATTTT. It codes for CASLPWAAGDTQYF.

As regards this clonotype: Sequence at one end of the junction differs from germline and may be a read error. The J gene is TRBJ2-3, the V gene TRBV29-1, with TRBD1 matching over 10 bases. The V gene's germline CDR1 is SQVTM and CDR2 ANQGSEA. The CDR3 loop spans 13 amino acids. The CDR3: CSVVDRGQDTRYF. The CDR3 region has the DNA TGCAGCGTTGTTGACAGGGGGCAAGATACGCGGTATTTT.

The rearrangement uses TRBV6-2 or TRBV6-3 and TRBJ2-5, with TRBD2 matching over 8 bases. The junction had 26 bases not matched to a gene; V was cut back by 2 bases and J by 3 bases. Germline CDR1 is MNHEY and CDR2 is SVGEGT. The CDR3 length is 22 residues. DNA for the CDR3: TGTGCCAGCAGTTACGGGGCCAACTTTGCACCGCGGGAGGCAGGCGGCGAAGAGACCCAGTACTTC. Translation: CASSYGANFAPREAGGEETQYF.

This clonotype was observed at least ten times. This chain joins TRBV6-5 and TRBJ2-1; D remains ambiguous. Germline CDR1 MNHEY, CDR2 SVGAGI. The CDR3 spans 14 residues. Trimming shortened V by 5 bases and J by 4 bases, and 12 bases separated the two germline ends. The CDR3 DNA is TGTGCCAGCAGTCCCCCCGGCGGATACAATGAGCAGTTCTTC. This sequence encodes CASSPPGGYNEQFF.

This clonotype came up a few times. The rearrangement joins TRBV29-1 to TRBJ1-3, with D maybe TRBD1 (5 bases). Between the trimmed V and J ends, which lost 1 base and 6 bases, there was a span of 7 bases. The V gene's germline CDR1 is SQVTM and CDR2 ANQGSEA. The CDR3 contains 12 residues. The CDR3 bases are TGCAGCGTTGAAGGACAGCTAAACACCATATATTTT. This gives the protein CSVEGQLNTIYF.

The chain recombines TRBV29-1 with TRBJ1-1, with D maybe TRBD1 (5 bases). The CDR3 consists of 14 residues. Germline lookup yields CDR1 SQVTM and CDR2 ANQGSEA. With 7 bases removed from V and 2 bases from J, the gap between germline ends came to 17 bases. For the CDR3, the DNA is TGCAGCGCCGGGGGACTGGGAAGAAACACTGAAGCTTTCTTT. Residues: CSAGGLGRNTEAFF.

This chain connects TRBV2 to TRBJ2-7; D may be TRBD2 (5 bases). CDR1 and CDR2 (germline): SNHLY, FYNNEI. Trimming left V 8 bases short and J 2 bases short, with 10 bases between. The CDR3 sequence is 12 residues long. The CDR3 reads CASSTGTYEQYF. The DNA for the CDR3 is TGTGCCAGCTCAACCGGGACCTACGAGCAGTACTTC.

This clonotype was seen only a few times. The rearrangement links TRBV11-2 to TRBJ2-5; 8 nucleotides line up with TRBD1. V shed 3 bases, J shed 5 bases, and the junction held 11 bases outside the gene matches. The CDR3 length is 16 residues. CDR1 is SGHAT, CDR2 FQNNGV, per germline. CDR3 bases: TGTGCCAGCAGCTTCCGACAAATAACAGGGGGGGAGACCCAGTACTTC. It codes for CASSFRQITGGETQYF.